This T cell receptor beta chain originates from a study of CD8 T cells in ankylosing spondylitis. Regarding the study as a whole: Made up of several highly homologous variants, a TCR beta motif appeared characteristic of ankylosing spondylitis blood.

Using its own MiXCR run on the 5' RACE reads, TCRdb lists one record per CDR3 protein. The sample consists of approximately 300,000 distinct CDR3 sequences, 6.5% to 10% of them appearing once. With V trimmed by 2 bases and J by 5 bases, 5 bases remained unmatched. The CDR3 totals 14 residues. Germline loops: CDR1 SGHTA, CDR2 FQGTGA. In this sample, this clonotype turned up a few times. Its antigen is unknown. The sample consisted of blood, either unsorted or a sorted T cell fraction (not recorded which). V and J are TRBV7-3 and TRBJ2-7; TRBD2 agrees at 8 bases. This sequence originates from a male donor with ankylosing spondylitis. The CDR3 here is CASSLAGGIHEQYF. CDR3 DNA: TGTGCCAGCAGCTTAGCGGGAGGTATCCACGAGCAGTACTTC.